This T cell receptor (beta chain) was retrieved from a study of beta chain features in type 1 diabetes. On the study more broadly: When patients were set against healthy donors, age, gender and cell yields were similar.

The investigators reverse transcribed all of the isolated RNA, so they sequenced expressed TCRB transcripts. Repertoires were generated with immunoSEQ multiplex PCR, while TCRdb's copy carries only in-frame clones and drops some. The sample has around 250,000 clones, about 14% seen once. There are a few counts of this clone. CDR1 is SGHRS, CDR2 YFSETQ, per germline. J lost 4 bases, V lost 0 bases, and 3 bases had no gene match. The CDR3 contains 15 residues. Sequencing was performed on naive CD4+ T cells from blood. This rearrangement joins TRBV5-1 to TRBJ2-1; 8 nucleotides match TRBD2. This receptor was identified in a woman aged 40 to 49 in good health. CDR3 protein: CASSLDGGAYNEQFF. The CDR3 DNA follows: TGCGCCAGCAGCTTGGACGGGGGGGCTTACAATGAGCAGTTCTTC.